The 10 T cell receptor beta chains below come from one sample, sequenced in a study of OX40 agonist ivuxolimab in advanced cancers. Assay: immunoSEQ multiplex PCR; the TCRdb copy retains only in-frame clones and omits some. This repertoire shows under 150,000 clones, more than 85% found once; its top ten account for 0.9% to 1.2%. Sequences were derived from CD4+ or CD8+ T cells sorted from blood, sampled in a trial of the OX40 agonist ivuxolimab. Receptors originate from an adult with an advanced solid tumor such as melanoma, head and neck, liver or kidney cancer.

This clone was counted only a few times. The J gene is TRBJ1-1, the V gene TRBV19; D gene uncertain. CDR3 length: 13 amino acids. Germline V gene lookup returns CDR1 LNHDA and CDR2 SQIVND (reference sequence). Trimming shortened V by 4 bases and J by 0 bases, and 6 bases separated the two germline ends. Here the CDR3 reads CASSNQLNTEAFF. The CDR3 region has the DNA TGTGCCAGTAGTAACCAACTGAACACTGAAGCTTTCTTT.

CDR3 DNA sequence: TGTGCCAGCAGCTTATTGGGGATGTCCTCCTACAATGAGCAGTTCTTC. Residues: CASSLLGMSSYNEQFF. V usage is TRBV7-2 and J usage is TRBJ2-1; D unresolved. V was clipped by 2 bases and J by 0 bases, with 11 bases between them. The V gene's germline CDR1 is SGHTA and CDR2 FQGNSA. This CDR3 is 16 amino acids long. Full variable domain (rest looked up from reference TRBV7-2 and TRBJ2-1): GAGVSQSPSNKVTEKGKDVELRCDPISGHTALYWYRQSLGQGLEFLIYFQGNSAPDKSGLPSDRFSAERTGGSVSTLTIQRTQQEDSAVYLCASSLLGMSSYNEQFFGPGTRLTVL.

V is TRBV29-1 and J is TRBJ1-2, with D uncertain. The V gene lost 0 bases and the J gene lost 4 bases, with 12 bases spanning the gap. Per germline, CDR1 SQVTM and CDR2 ANQGSEA. The CDR3 totals 14 residues. CDR3: CSVEDQPQIYGYTF. The CDR3 DNA sequence: TGCAGCGTTGAAGATCAGCCGCAGATCTATGGCTACACCTTC.

This clone was observed a single time. The chain employs TRBV6-5 and TRBJ1-1, with no clear D. Trimming left V 7 bases short and J 1 base short, with 13 bases between. The CDR3 covers 14 residues. Germline V gene sequence: CDR1 MNHEY, CDR2 SVGAGI. CDR3 in DNA: TGTGCCAGCACCAAAGGACGGTCGAACACTGAAGCTTTCTTT. Translated, it gives CASTKGRSNTEAFF.

J is TRBJ1-4 and V is TRBV30, with D possibly TRBD1 on 5 matching bases. Looked up from germline, CDR1 is GTSNPN and CDR2 is SVGIG (reference sequence). The CDR3 has 15 amino acids. V was clipped by 5 bases and J by 6 bases, with 19 bases between them. CDR3 residues: CAWGAAMCWDEKLFF. The CDR3 DNA reads as TGTGCCTGGGGGGCCGCCATGTGCTGGGATGAAAAACTGTTTTTT.

This chain uses TRBV7-2 with TRBJ2-7; D perhaps matches TRBD1 (5 bases). The ends were cut back, 5 bases at V and 2 bases at J, with 16 bases in the middle. The CDR3 covers 15 residues. CDR1 SGHTA and CDR2 FQGNSA come from the germline V gene. The CDR3 here is CASSQGQVGPYEQYF. CDR3 DNA sequence: TGTGCCAGCAGCCAGGGCCAGGTTGGGCCCTACGAGCAGTACTTC. Full variable domain (rest looked up from reference TRBV7-2 and TRBJ2-7): GAGVSQSPSNKVTEKGKDVELRCDPISGHTALYWYRQSLGQGLEFLIYFQGNSAPDKSGLPSDRFSAERTGGSVSTLTIQRTQQEDSAVYLCASSQGQVGPYEQYFGPGTRLTVT.

The chain is built from TRBV9 and TRBJ2-7; 9 bases line up with TRBD1. The J segment lost 3 bases and the V segment lost 4 bases, leaving 8 bases of the junction unmatched. Germline lookup yields CDR1 SGDLS and CDR2 YYNGEE. The CDR3 spans 15 residues. The chain's CDR3 is CASSPGWGQGYEQYF. DNA of the CDR3: TGTGCCAGCAGCCCGGGATGGGGACAGGGCTACGAGCAGTACTTC.

The chain couples TRBV11-2 to TRBJ1-2; D is perhaps TRBD1 (5 bases). The V end lost 3 bases, the J end lost 8 bases, and 10 bases lay between the germline ends. There are 12 residues in the CDR3. The germline CDR1 and CDR2 sequences are SGHAT and FQNNGV. This CDR3 is CASSLEGSGYTF. The CDR3, as DNA: TGTGCCAGCAGCTTGGAGGGGAGCGGCTACACCTTC.

The chain joins TRBV6-1 to TRBJ1-1, with D tentatively TRBD1 (5 bases). V dropped 8 bases and J dropped 11 bases, with 18 bases sitting between them. This CDR3 has 12 residues. Germline-derived CDR1 and CDR2 are MNHNS and SASEGT. The CDR3 spells CASVERRGKAFF. The CDR3 DNA is TGTGCCAGCGTGGAACGGAGGGGTAAGGCTTTCTTT.

CDR3 sequence: CASSLGRTNTGELFF. The DNA of the CDR3 is TGTGCCAGCAGCTTAGGACGGACGAACACCGGGGAGCTGTTTTTT. The chain joins TRBV7-3 to TRBJ2-2, with unresolved D. Trimming stripped 2 bases from V and 0 bases from J, with 7 bases between. From germline, CDR1 is SGHTA and CDR2 FQGTGA. This CDR3 region has 15 residues.